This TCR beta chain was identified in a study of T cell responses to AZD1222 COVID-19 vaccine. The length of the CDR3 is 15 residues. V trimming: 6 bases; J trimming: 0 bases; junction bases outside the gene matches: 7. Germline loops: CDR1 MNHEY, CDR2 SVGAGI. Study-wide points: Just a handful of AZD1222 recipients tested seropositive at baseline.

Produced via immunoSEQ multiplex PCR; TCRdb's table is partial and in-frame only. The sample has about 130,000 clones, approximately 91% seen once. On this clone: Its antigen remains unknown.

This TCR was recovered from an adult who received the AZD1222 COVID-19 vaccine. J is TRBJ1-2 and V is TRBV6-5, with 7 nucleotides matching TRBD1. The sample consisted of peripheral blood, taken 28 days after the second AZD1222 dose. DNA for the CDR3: TGTGCCAGCAGGTTGGTACAGGGGACTAACTATGGCTACACCTTC. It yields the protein CASRLVQGTNYGYTF.